This T cell receptor beta chain is from a study of blood T cell repertoires in COVID-19. The overall study: The study drew acute and convalescent COVID-19 samples from the United States, Italy and Spain. Sources were T cells, B-cell-depleted T cells, or PBMCs; the material itself was cDNA or gDNA.

CDR1 is LNHDA, CDR2 SQIVND, per germline (reference sequence). The V and J ends lost 7 bases and 5 bases, in that order; junction bases with no gene match: 9. The CDR3 covers 15 residues. Per the study methods: Amplification of reference gene primers provided the estimated nucleated cell counts. Profiled with immunoSEQ multiplex PCR; TCRdb holds only in-frame clones, not every one. The V and J calls and the clone size are those of that table, but D and trimming were determined from the DNA. The table has 55,000 to 80,000 clones, 75% to 90% seen once. V and J are TRBV19 and TRBJ2-3; the match to TRBD2 covers 10 bases. Specimen: peripheral blood. This clonotype was sampled from a man in his fifties or sixties with acute or convalescent COVID-19. The CDR3 DNA reads TGTGCCAGTATGCGAGCGGGAGGGCCTGGAGATACGCAGTATTTT. Protein: CASMRAGGPGDTQYF.